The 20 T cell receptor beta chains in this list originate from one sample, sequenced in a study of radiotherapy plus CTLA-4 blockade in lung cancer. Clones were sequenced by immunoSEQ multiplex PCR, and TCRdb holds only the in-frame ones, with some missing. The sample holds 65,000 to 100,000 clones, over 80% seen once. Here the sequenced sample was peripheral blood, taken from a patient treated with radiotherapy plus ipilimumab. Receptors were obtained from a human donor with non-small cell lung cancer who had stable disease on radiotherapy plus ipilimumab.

CDR3 sequence reads: CASSLRTVSRDTQYF. CDR3 sequence (DNA): TGTGCCAGCAGCCTAAGGACAGTCTCTCGAGATACGCAGTATTTT. The chain joins TRBV7-9 to TRBJ2-3; possibly TRBD1 for D (6 bases). Germline loops: CDR1 SEHNR, CDR2 FQNEAQ (reference sequence). This CDR3 has 15 residues. Trimming removed 5 bases at V and 5 bases at J, with 17 bases between.

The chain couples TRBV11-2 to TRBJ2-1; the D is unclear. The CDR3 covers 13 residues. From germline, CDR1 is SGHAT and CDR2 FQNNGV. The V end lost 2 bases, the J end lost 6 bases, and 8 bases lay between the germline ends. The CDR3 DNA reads TGTGCCAGCAGCTTATCGGTACGCAATGAGCAGTTCTTC. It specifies CASSLSVRNEQFF.

CDR3 bases: TGTGCCAGCAGTCCCAGGACAGGGGGCTACGAGCAGTACTTC. Its translation: CASSPRTGGYEQYF. V and J are TRBV27 and TRBJ2-7, with TRBD1 identical over 10 bases. CDR3 length equals 14 residues. V lost 5 bases to trimming and J lost 3 bases; unmatched junction nucleotides: 4. Germline-derived CDR1 and CDR2 are MNHEY and SMNVEV (reference sequence).

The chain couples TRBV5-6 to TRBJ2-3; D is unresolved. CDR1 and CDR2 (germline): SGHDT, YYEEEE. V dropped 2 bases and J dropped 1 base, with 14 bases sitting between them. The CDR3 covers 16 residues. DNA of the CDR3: TGTGCCAGCAGCTTAAATACCGCCCCGCGCACAGATACGCAGTATTTT. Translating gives CASSLNTAPRTDTQYF.

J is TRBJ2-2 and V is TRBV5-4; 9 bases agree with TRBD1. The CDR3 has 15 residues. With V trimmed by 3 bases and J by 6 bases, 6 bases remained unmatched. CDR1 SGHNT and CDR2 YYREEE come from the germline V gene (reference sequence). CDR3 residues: CASSSQGARAGELFF. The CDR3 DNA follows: TGTGCCAGCAGCTCACAGGGGGCCAGGGCCGGGGAGCTGTTTTTT.

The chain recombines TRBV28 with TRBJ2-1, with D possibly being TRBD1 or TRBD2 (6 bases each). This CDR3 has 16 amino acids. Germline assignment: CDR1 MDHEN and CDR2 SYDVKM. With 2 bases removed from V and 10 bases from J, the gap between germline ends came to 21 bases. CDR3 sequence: CASSLRGHKGTLEQFF. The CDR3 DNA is TGTGCCAGCAGTTTAAGGGGACACAAAGGGACTCTAGAGCAGTTCTTC. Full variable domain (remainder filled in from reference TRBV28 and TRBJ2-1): DVKVTQSSRYLVKRTGEKVFLECVQDMDHENMFWYRQDPGLGLRLIYFSYDVKMKEKGDIPEGYSVSREKKERFSLILESASTNQTSMYLCASSLRGHKGTLEQFFGPGTRLTVL.

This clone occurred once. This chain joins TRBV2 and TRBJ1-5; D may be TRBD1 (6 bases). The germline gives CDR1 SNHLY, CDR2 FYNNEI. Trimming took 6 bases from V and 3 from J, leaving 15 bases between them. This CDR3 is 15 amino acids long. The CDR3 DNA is TGTGCCAGCAGAGCTTCGACAGGCGCCAATCAGCCCCAGCATTTT. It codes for CASRASTGANQPQHF. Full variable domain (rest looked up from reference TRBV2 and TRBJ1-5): EPEVTQTPSHQVTQMGQEVILRCVPISNHLYFYWYRQILGQKVEFLVSFYNNEISEKSEIFDDQFSVERPDGSNFTLKIRSTKLEDSAMYFCASRASTGANQPQHFGDGTRLSIL.

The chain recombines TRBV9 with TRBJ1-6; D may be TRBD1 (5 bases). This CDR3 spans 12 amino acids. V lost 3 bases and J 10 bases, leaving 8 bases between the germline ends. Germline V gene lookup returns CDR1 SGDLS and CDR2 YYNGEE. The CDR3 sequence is CASSEGLSPLHF. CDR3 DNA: TGTGCCAGCAGCGAGGGGTTGTCACCCCTCCACTTT.

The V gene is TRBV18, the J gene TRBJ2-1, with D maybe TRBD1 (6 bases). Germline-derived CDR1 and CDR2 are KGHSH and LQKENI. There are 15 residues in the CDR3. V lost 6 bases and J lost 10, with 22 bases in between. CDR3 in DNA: TGTGCCAGCTCTCGGACAGACACTTTGATAGGAGAGCAGTTCTTC. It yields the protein CASSRTDTLIGEQFF.

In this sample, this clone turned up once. The CDR3 is CASSREWVGSSYEQYF. The CDR3 DNA follows: TGTGCCAGCAGCCGGGAATGGGTCGGGAGCTCCTACGAGCAGTACTTC. This sequence joins TRBV7-9 and TRBJ2-7; possible D gene TRBD2, 6 bases. V dropped 5 bases and J dropped 0 bases, with 17 bases sitting between them. The CDR3 totals 16 residues. CDR1 SEHNR and CDR2 FQNEAQ come from the germline V gene (reference sequence).

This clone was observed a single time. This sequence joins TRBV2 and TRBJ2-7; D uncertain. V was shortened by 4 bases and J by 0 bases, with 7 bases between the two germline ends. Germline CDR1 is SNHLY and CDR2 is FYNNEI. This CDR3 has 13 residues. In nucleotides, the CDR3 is TGTGCCAGCAGTGGGTGGAGCTCCTACGAGCAGTACTTC. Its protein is CASSGWSSYEQYF.

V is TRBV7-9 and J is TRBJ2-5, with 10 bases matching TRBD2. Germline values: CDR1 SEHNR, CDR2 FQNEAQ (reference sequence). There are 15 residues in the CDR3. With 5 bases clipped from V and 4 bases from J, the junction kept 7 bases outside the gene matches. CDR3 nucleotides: TGTGCCAGCAGCCCCAGCCTAGCGGGAGTAGAGACCCAGTACTTC. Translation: CASSPSLAGVETQYF.

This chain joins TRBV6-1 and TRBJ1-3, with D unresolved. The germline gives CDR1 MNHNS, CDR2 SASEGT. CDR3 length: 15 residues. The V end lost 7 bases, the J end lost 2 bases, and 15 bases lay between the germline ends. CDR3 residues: CASNRRGEAGNTIYF. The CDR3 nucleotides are TGTGCCAGCAATCGACGGGGAGAAGCTGGAAACACCATATATTTT.

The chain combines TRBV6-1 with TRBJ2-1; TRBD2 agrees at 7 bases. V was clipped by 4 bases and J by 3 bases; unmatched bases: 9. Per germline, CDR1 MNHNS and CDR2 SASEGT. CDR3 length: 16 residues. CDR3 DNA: TGTGCCAGCAGTGGAGCTAGCGGAGTTGTCTACAATGAGCAGTTCTTC. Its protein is CASSGASGVVYNEQFF.

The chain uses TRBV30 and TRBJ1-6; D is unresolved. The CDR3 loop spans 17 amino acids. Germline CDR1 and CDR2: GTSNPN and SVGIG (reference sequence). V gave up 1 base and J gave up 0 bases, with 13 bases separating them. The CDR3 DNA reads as TGTGCCTGGAGTGCGCCTCGGTTGAGCTCCTATAATTCACCCCTCCACTTT. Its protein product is CAWSAPRLSSYNSPLHF. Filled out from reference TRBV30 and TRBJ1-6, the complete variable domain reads SQTIHQWPATLVQPVGSPLSLECTVEGTSNPNLYWYRQAAGRGLQLLFYSVGIGQISSEVPQNLSASRPQDRQFILSSKKLLLSDSGFYLCAWSAPRLSSYNSPLHFGNGTRLTVT.

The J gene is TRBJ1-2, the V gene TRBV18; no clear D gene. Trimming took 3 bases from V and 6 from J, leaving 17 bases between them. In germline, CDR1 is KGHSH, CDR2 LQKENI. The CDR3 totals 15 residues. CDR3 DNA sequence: TGTGCCAGCTCACCTTCGACGGCAGGCTCCGATGGCTACACCTTC. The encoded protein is CASSPSTAGSDGYTF.

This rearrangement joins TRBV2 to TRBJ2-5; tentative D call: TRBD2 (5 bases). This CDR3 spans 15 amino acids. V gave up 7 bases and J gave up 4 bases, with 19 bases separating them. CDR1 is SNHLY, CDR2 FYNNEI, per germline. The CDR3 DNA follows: TGTGCCAGCAAGGTCGCGGGTCTAAGCCGAGAGACCCAGTACTTC. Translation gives CASKVAGLSRETQYF. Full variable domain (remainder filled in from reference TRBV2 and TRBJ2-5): EPEVTQTPSHQVTQMGQEVILRCVPISNHLYFYWYRQILGQKVEFLVSFYNNEISEKSEIFDDQFSVERPDGSNFTLKIRSTKLEDSAMYFCASKVAGLSRETQYFGPGTRLLVL.

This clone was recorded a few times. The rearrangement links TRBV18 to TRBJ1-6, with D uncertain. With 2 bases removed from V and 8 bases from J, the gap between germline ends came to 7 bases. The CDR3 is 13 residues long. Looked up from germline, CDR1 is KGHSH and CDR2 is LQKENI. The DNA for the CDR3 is TGTGCCAGCTCACCAGGAATAGATTCACCCCTCCACTTT. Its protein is CASSPGIDSPLHF.

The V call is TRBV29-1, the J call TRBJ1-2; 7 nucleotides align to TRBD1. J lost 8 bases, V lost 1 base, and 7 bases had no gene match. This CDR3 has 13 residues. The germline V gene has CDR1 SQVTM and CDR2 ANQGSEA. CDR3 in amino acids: CSVEGARGPGYTF. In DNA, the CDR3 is TGCAGCGTTGAAGGCGCTAGGGGGCCCGGCTACACCTTC.

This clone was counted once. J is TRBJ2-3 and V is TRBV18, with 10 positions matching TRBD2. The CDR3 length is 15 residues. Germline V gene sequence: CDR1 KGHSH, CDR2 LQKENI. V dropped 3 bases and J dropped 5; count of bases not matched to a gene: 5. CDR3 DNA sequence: TGTGCCAGCTCACCGACTAGCGGGCCGCGAGATACGCAGTATTTT. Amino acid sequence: CASSPTSGPRDTQYF.